The source of this TCR beta chain is a study of blood T cell repertoires in COVID-19. This clone was observed a single time. Data came from immunoSEQ multiplex PCR; TCRdb stores just in-frame clones and leaves some out. This sample has around 260,000 clones, with 88% found just once. V gave up 6 bases and J gave up 4 bases, with 13 bases separating them. CDR1 is MDHEN, CDR2 SYDVKM, per germline. The CDR3 loop spans 14 amino acids. This receptor was identified in a man in his sixties who had recovered from COVID-19. Sequencing was performed on peripheral blood. This sequence joins TRBV28 and TRBJ2-1; possible D gene TRBD2, 6 bases. The CDR3 coding sequence is TGTGCCAGCAGGGAGGGAGGAGGGTACAATGAGCAGTTCTTC. Its protein is CASREGGGYNEQFF.